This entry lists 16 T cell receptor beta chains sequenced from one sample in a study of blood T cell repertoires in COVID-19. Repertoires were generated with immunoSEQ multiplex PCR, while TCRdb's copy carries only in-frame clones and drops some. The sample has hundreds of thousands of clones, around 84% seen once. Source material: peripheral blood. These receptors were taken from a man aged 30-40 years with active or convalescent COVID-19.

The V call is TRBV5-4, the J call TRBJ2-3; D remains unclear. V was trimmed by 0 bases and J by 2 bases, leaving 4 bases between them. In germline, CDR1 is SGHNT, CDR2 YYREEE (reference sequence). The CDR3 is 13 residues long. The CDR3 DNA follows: TGTGCCAGCAGCTTGGGGCCCACAGATACGCAGTATTTT. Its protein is CASSLGPTDTQYF.

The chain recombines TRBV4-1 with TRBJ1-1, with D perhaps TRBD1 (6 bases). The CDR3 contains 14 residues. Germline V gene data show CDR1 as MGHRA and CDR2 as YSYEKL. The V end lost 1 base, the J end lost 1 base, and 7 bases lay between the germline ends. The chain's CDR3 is CASSQGQANTEAFF. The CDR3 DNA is TGCGCCAGCAGCCAAGGACAGGCGAACACTGAAGCTTTCTTT.

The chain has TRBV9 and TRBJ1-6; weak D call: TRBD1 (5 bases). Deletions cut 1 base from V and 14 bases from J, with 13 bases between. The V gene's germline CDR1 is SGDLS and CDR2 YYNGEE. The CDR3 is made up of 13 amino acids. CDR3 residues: CASSVPGSETLHF. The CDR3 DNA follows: TGTGCCAGCAGCGTACCAGGGTCCGAAACCCTCCACTTT.

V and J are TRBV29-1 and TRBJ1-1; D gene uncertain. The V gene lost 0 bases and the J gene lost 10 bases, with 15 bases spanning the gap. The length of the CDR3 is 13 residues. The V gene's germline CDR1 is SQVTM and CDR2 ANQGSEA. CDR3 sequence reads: CSVEDPVTGVAFF. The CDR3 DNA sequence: TGCAGCGTTGAAGATCCAGTGACCGGGGTAGCTTTCTTT. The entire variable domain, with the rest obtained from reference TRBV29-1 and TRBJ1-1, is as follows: SAVISQKPSRDICQRGTSLTIQCQVDSQVTMMFWYRQQPGQSLTLIATANQGSEATYESGFVIDKFPISRPNLTFSTLTVSNMSPEDSSIYLCSVEDPVTGVAFFGQGTRLTVV.

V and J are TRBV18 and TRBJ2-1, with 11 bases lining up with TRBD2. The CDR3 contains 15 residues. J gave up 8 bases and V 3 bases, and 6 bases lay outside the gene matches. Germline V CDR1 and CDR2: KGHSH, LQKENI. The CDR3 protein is CASSPRGTSGYEQFF. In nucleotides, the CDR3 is TGTGCCAGCTCACCCCGAGGGACTAGCGGTTATGAGCAGTTCTTC. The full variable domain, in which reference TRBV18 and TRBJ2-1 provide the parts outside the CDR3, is NAGVMQNPRHLVRRRGQEARLRCSPMKGHSHVYWYRQLPEEGLKFMVYLQKENIIDESGMPKERFSAEFPKEGPSILRIQQVVRGDSAAYFCASSPRGTSGYEQFFGPGTRLTVL.

DNA of the CDR3: TGTGCCAGTAGTACCACAGACAGGGCCCACGAGCAGTACTTC. Amino acid sequence: CASSTTDRAHEQYF. The chain employs TRBV19 and TRBJ2-7; 7 bases line up with TRBD1. Germline CDR1 and CDR2: LNHDA and SQIVND (reference sequence). Trimming removed 4 bases from V and 5 bases from J; junction bases left unmatched: 8. The CDR3 spans 14 residues.

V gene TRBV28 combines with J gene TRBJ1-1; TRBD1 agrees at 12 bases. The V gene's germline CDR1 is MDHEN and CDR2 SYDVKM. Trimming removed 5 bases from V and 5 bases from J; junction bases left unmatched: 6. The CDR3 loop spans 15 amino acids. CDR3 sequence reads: CASSPGQGAWTEAFF. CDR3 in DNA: TGTGCCAGCAGTCCGGGACAGGGGGCTTGGACTGAAGCTTTCTTT.

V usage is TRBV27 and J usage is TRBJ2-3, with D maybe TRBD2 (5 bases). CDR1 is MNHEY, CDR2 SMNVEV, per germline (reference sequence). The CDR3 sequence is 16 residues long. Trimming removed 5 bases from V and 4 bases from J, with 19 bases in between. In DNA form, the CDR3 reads TGTGCCAGCAGTCTCTTGGGAGTCCTAGGCGCAGATACGCAGTATTTT. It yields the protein CASSLLGVLGADTQYF.

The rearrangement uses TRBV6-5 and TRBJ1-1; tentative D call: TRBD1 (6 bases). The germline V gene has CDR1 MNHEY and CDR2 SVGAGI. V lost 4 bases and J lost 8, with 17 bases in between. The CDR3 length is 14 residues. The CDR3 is CASSLLRQVLEAFF. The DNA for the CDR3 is TGTGCCAGCAGTTTGCTCAGACAGGTATTAGAAGCTTTCTTT.

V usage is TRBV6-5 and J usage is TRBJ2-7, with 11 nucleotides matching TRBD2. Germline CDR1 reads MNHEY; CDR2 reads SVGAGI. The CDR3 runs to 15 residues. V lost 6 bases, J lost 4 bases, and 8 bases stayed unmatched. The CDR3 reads CASRMSSGGFYEQYF. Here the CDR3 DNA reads TGTGCCAGCAGAATGTCTAGCGGGGGGTTTTACGAGCAGTACTTC.

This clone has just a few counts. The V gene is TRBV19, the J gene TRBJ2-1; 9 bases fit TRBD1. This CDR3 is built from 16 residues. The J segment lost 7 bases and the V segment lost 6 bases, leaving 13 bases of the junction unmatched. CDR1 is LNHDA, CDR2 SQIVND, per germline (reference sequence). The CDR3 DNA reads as TGTGCCAGTAGACAAGGGGGAACCGGGACAGGGAATGAGCAGTTCTTC. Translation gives CASRQGGTGTGNEQFF.

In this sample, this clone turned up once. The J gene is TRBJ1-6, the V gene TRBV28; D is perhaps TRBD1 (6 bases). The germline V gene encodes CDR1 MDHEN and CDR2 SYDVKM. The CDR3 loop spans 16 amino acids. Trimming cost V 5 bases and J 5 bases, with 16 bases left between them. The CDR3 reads CASSLLGTTNNSPLHF. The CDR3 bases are TGTGCCAGCAGTCTGTTGGGGACAACTAATAATTCACCCCTCCACTTT.

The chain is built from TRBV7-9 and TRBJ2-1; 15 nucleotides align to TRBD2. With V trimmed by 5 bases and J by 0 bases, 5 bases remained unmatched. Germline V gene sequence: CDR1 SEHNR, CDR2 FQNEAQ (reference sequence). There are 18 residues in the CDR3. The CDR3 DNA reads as TGTGCCAGCAGCCCGGGGACTAGCGGGAGGAGCTCCTACAATGAGCAGTTCTTC. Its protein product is CASSPGTSGRSSYNEQFF. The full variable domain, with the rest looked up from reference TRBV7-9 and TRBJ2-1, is DTGVSQNPRHKITKRGQNVTFRCDPISEHNRLYWYRQTLGQGPEFLTYFQNEAQLEKSRLLSDRFSAERPKGSFSTLEIQRTEQGDSAMYLCASSPGTSGRSSYNEQFFGPGTRLTVL.

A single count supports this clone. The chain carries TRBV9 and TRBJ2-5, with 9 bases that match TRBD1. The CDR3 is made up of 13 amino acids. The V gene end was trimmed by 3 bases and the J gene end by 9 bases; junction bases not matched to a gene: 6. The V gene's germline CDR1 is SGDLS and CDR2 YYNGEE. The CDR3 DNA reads TGTGCCAGCAGCGGAGGGACAGGGAAGCCCCAGTACTTC. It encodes CASSGGTGKPQYF.

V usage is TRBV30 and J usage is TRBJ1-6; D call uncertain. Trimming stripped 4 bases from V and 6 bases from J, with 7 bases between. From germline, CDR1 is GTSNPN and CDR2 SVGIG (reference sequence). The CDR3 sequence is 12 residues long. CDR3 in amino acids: CAWKQSNSPLHF. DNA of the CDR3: TGTGCCTGGAAACAGTCTAATTCACCCCTCCACTTT.

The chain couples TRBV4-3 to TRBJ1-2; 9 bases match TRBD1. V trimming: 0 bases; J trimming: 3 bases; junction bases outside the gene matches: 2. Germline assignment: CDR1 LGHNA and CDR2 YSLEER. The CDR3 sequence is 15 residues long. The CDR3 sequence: CASSQDTGGHYGYTF. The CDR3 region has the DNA TGCGCCAGCAGCCAAGATACAGGGGGCCACTATGGCTACACCTTC.